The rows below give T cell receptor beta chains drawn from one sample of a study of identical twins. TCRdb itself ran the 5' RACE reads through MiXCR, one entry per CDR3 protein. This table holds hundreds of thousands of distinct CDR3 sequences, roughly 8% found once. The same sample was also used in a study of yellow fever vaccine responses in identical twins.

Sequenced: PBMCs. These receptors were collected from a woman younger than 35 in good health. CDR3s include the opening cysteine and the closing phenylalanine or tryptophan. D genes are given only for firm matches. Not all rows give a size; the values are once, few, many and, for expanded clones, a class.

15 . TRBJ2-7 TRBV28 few TGTGCCAGCAGTTTTAGCGAGAGGAGCTCCTACGAGCAGTACTTC CASSFSERSSYEQYF
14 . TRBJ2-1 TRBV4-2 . TGTGCCAGCAGCCAAGGGGACCTCTACAATGAGCAGTTCTTC CASSQGDLYNEQFF
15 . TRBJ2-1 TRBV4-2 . TGTGCCAGCAGCCAGGACGACAGCACCTACAATGAGCAGTTCTTC CASSQDDSTYNEQFF
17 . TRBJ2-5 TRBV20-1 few TGCAGTGCTAGAGACCCCCAGCTTTACAGGGCGGTAGAGACCCAGTACTTC CSARDPQLYRAVETQYF
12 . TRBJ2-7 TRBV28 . TGTGCCAGCAACGGAGTCACCTACGAGCAGTACTTC CASNGVTYEQYF
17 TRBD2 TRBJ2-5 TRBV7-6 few TGTGCCAGCAGCCTGACTAGCGGGAGGGCCTCGGTAGAGACCCAGTACTTC CASSLTSGRASVETQYF
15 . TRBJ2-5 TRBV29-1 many TGCAGCGTGACATTATTGGGACCCCCTTCAGAGACCCAGTACTTC CSVTLLGPPSETQYF
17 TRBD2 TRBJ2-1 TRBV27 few TGTGCCAGCAGTTCTCTAGCGGGAGCCATCCTCAACAATGAGCAGTTCTTC CASSSLAGAILNNEQFF
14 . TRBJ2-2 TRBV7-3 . TGTGCCAGCAGCTTAAAAACAGACACCGGGGAGCTGTTTTTT CASSLKTDTGELFF
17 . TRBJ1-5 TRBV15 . TGTGCCACCAGCAGAGATTTAGGAGGGAGCGGCAATCAGCCCCAGCATTTT CATSRDLGGSGNQPQHF
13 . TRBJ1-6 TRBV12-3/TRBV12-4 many TGTGCCAGTCTTGGCTTCCTTAATTCACCCCTCCACTTT CASLGFLNSPLHF
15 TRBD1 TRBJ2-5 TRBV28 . TGTGCCAGCAGTACCCGGACAGGGCTGCGAGAGACCCAGTACTTC CASSTRTGLRETQYF
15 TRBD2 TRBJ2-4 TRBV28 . TGTGCCAGCAGCACCGGGGGGGAATACAAAAACATTCAGTACTTC CASSTGGEYKNIQYF
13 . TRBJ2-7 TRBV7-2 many TGTGCCAGCAGCTTAGCACTGAGCTACGAGCAGTACTTC CASSLALSYEQYF
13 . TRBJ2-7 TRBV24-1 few TGTGCCACCAGTGATTTGGGGGGCCACGAGCAGTACTTC CATSDLGGHEQYF
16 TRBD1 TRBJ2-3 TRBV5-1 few TGCGCCAGCAGCTTGATTAGGACAGGGGCGGGCGATACGCAGTATTTT CASSLIRTGAGDTQYF
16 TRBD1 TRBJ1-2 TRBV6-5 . TGTGCCAGCAGTTATCACAGGGGGCGCGGGTCGAATGGCTACACCTTC CASSYHRGRGSNGYTF
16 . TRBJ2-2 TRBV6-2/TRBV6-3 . TGTGCCAGCAGAATAAAGGGGACCGCCAATACCGGGGAGCTGTTTTTT CASRIKGTANTGELFF
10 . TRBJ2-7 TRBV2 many TGTGCCAGCGCTATCTACGAGCAGTACTTC CASAIYEQYF
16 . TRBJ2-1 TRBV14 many TGTGCCAGCAGCCAAGATTTTACAAGGACTCGAGGGGGGCAGTTCTTC CASSQDFTRTRGGQFF
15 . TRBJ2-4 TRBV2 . TGTGCCAGCAGTGAACAACCCGTAGCCAAAAACATTCAGTACTTC CASSEQPVAKNIQYF
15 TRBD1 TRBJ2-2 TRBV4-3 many TGCGCCAGCAGCCAGGACAGGGGTAACACCGGGGAGCTGTTTTTT CASSQDRGNTGELFF
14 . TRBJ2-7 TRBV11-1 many TGTGCCAGCAGTTCAACAGGGATCGCCTACGAGCAGTACTTC CASSSTGIAYEQYF
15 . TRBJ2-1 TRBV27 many TGTGCCAGCAGTTTTGGCAGGCTCCTGAGGGATGAGCAGTTCTTC CASSFGRLLRDEQFF
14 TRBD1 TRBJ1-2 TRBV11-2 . TGTGCCAGCAGCTTTCGGCAGGGGGCCGTTGGCTACACCTTC CASSFRQGAVGYTF
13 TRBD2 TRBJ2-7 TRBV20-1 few TGCAGTGCCGTAGCGGGGGGTGTTAACGAGCAGTACTTC CSAVAGGVNEQYF
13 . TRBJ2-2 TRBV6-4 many TGTGCCAGCAGTGACAAGAACACCGGGGAGCTGTTTTTT CASSDKNTGELFF
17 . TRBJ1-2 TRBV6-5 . TGTGCCAGCAGTATTACTCGTGGCAGACTAGCTAACTATGGCTACACCTTC CASSITRGRLANYGYTF
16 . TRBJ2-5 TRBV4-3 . TGCGCCAGCAGCCAAGTACAGTCATCTCCACCGGAGACCCAGTACTTC CASSQVQSSPPETQYF
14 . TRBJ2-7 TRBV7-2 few TGTGCCAGCAGCTTCGAGACCCTAAGCCCCGAGCAGTACTTC CASSFETLSPEQYF
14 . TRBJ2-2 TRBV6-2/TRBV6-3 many TGTGCCAGCAGTTACTCGTCCTACACCGGGGAGCTGTTTTTT CASSYSSYTGELFF
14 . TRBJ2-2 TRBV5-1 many TGCGCCAGCAGCTTGGAATCGAACACCGGGGAGCTGTTTTTT CASSLESNTGELFF
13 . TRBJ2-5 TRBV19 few TGTGCCACCTCTGGTCGACAGCAAGAGACCCAGTACTTC CATSGRQQETQYF
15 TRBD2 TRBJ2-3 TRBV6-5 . TGTGCCAGCAGTTACTCGAACCAGCGGGAAGATACGCAGTATTTT CASSYSNQREDTQYF
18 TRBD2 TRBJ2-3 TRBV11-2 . TGTGCCAGCAGCCCCTCTCTTGGGAGCGGGGGGCTCACAGATACGCAGTATTTT CASSPSLGSGGLTDTQYF
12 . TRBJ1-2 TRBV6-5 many TGTGCCAGCAGTTCTACCGGCTATGGCTACACCTTC CASSSTGYGYTF
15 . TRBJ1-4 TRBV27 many TGTGCCAGCAGTTTATCCACAACTTTGAATGAAAAACTGTTTTTT CASSLSTTLNEKLFF
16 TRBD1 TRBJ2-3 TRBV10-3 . TGTGCCATCAGACCACAGCCGGGACAGAGCACAGATACGCAGTATTTT CAIRPQPGQSTDTQYF
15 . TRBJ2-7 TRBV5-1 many TGCGCCAGCAGCTTGAACCCGACGGGAAACTACGAGCAGTACTTC CASSLNPTGNYEQYF
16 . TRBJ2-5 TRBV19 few TGTGCCAGTAGTATAGGCAGGGTCAGGACCCAAGAGACCCAGTACTTC CASSIGRVRTQETQYF
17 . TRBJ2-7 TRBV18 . TGTGCCAGCTCACCAAGTAAGAACAGGGTCGTCATCTACGAGCAGTACTTC CASSPSKNRVVIYEQYF
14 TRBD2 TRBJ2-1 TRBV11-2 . TGTGCCAGCAGCTCAACTAGCGGGAGTTATGAGCAGTTCTTC CASSSTSGSYEQFF
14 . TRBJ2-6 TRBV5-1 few TGCGCCAGCAGCTATATATCTGGGGCCAACGTCCTGACTTTC CASSYISGANVLTF
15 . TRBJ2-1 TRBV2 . TGTGCCAGCAGTGAGAGGGACTCTACTCTAAATGAGCAGTTCTTC CASSERDSTLNEQFF
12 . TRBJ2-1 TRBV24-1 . TGTGCCACCAGTGATTTTACCTATGAGCAGTTCTTC CATSDFTYEQFF
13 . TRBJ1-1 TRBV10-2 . TGCGCCAGCAGTGCCCGGGAGCGGACTGAAGCTTTCTTT CASSARERTEAFF
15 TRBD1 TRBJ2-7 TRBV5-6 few TGTGCCAGTAGCGGACCCGGGACAGGGCTCAACGAGCAGTACTTC CASSGPGTGLNEQYF
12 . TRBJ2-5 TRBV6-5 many TGTGCCAGCAGCTCAGGGGGGGAGACCCAGTACTTC CASSSGGETQYF
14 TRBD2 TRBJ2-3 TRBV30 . TGTGCCTGGAGACTAGCGGCGAGCACAGATACGCAGTATTTT CAWRLAASTDTQYF
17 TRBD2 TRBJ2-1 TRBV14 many TGTGCCAGCAGCCTCACTAGCGGGAGGCGCTCCTACAATGAGCAGTTCTTC CASSLTSGRRSYNEQFF